The 21 T cell receptor beta chains below all came from one sample that was sequenced in a study of control samples from healthy donors and cancer patients. Assay: immunoSEQ multiplex PCR; the TCRdb copy retains only in-frame clones and omits some. The table has approximately 150,000 clones, 88% seen once; the top ten hold 1.5% to 2%. The sequencing sample was made of blood. The origin of the receptors is a man between 18 and 35 years old in good health.

The rearrangement links TRBV6-4 to TRBJ2-3; either TRBD1 or TRBD2 may supply D (5 bases each). This CDR3 contains 13 residues. V gave up 6 bases and J gave up 4 bases, with 11 bases separating them. In germline, CDR1 is MRHNA, CDR2 SNTAGT. As DNA, the CDR3 is TGTGCCAGCAGCCCTGGGGGTGCAGATACGCAGTATTTT. This codes for CASSPGGADTQYF.

The gene calls are TRBV12-3 or TRBV12-4 and TRBJ2-7; D gene ambiguous. The length of the CDR3 is 11 residues. Trimming took off 5 bases at V and 7 bases at J, with 9 bases between the two ends. CDR3 sequence: CASSLFWEQYF. In DNA, the CDR3 is TGTGCCAGCAGTCTCTTCTGGGAGCAGTACTTC.

This clone was picked up one time. The rearrangement links TRBV3-1 (or the pseudogene TRBV3-2) to TRBJ2-5; maybe TRBD1 (6 bases). Germline V lookup: CDR1 LGHDT, CDR2 YNNKEL (reference sequence). This CDR3 has 14 amino acids. Trimming cost V 3 bases and J 5 bases, with 13 bases left between them. The CDR3 DNA follows: TGTGCCAGCAGCCATCCAGGGGCTCGGGAGACCCAGTACTTC. Translated, it gives CASSHPGARETQYF.

The CDR3 region is CASSLGGNTEAFF. In nucleotides, the CDR3 is TGTGCCAGCAGCTTAGGGGGGAACACTGAAGCTTTCTTT. This sequence joins TRBV11-2 and TRBJ1-1; D unclear. Trimming took 1 base from V and 1 from J, leaving 4 bases between them. The V gene's germline CDR1 is SGHAT and CDR2 FQNNGV. CDR3 length: 13 residues.

The V and J genes are TRBV30 and TRBJ1-3; possibly TRBD1 for D (6 bases). Trimming removed 3 bases from V and 0 bases from J, with 9 bases in between. The length of the CDR3 is 14 residues. CDR1 and CDR2 (germline): GTSNPN, SVGIG (reference sequence). This CDR3 is CAWRGQTSGNTIYF. For the CDR3, the DNA is TGTGCCTGGAGAGGACAGACCTCTGGAAACACCATATATTTT. The variable domain in full, completed from reference TRBV30 and TRBJ1-3, reads SQTIHQWPATLVQPVGSPLSLECTVEGTSNPNLYWYRQAAGRGLQLLFYSVGIGQISSEVPQNLSASRPQDRQFILSSKKLLLSDSGFYLCAWRGQTSGNTIYFGEGSWLTVV.

The genes are TRBV5-8 and TRBJ2-3; D call uncertain. This CDR3 contains 12 residues. Trimming took 4 bases from V and 14 from J, leaving 17 bases between them. The germline CDR1 and CDR2 sequences are SGHTS and YDEGEE. CDR3 protein: CASSRTKGSRYF. The CDR3 region has the DNA TGTGCCAGCAGCCGGACGAAGGGTTCCCGGTATTTT.

V and J are TRBV5-6 and TRBJ2-7, with unresolved D. The V and J ends lost 0 bases and 5 bases respectively, with 12 bases between them. There are 14 residues in the CDR3. Germline assignment: CDR1 SGHDT and CDR2 YYEEEE. The CDR3 DNA reads TGTGCCAGCAGCTTGGGGGCCGTGAGAAACGAGCAGTACTTC. Translation: CASSLGAVRNEQYF. The full variable domain, in which reference TRBV5-6 and TRBJ2-7 provide the parts outside the CDR3, is DAGVTQSPTHLIKTRGQQVTLRCSPKSGHDTVSWYQQALGQGPQFIFQYYEEEERQRGNFPDRFSGHQFPNYSSELNVNALLLGDSALYLCASSLGAVRNEQYFGPGTRLTVT.

As DNA, the CDR3 is TGTGCCAGCAGCAGGGGGATGGAGGAGACCCAGTACTTC. Protein sequence: CASSRGMEETQYF. V is TRBV11-3 and J is TRBJ2-5; D is possibly TRBD1 (6 bases). V was shortened by 5 bases and J by 5 bases, with 12 bases between the two germline ends. CDR1 and CDR2 (germline): SGHNT, YENEEA. CDR3 size: 13 residues. Full variable domain (missing parts from reference TRBV11-3 and TRBJ2-5): EAGVVQSPRYKIIEKKQPVAFWCNPISGHNTLYWYLQNLGQGPELLIRYENEEAVDDSQLPKDRFSAERLKGVDSTLKIQPAELGDSAVYLCASSRGMEETQYFGPGTRLLVL.

V usage is TRBV5-8 and J usage is TRBJ2-1; 11 bases are shared with TRBD1. The CDR3 extends over 17 amino acids. Trimming took 6 bases from V and 9 from J; bases not matched to a gene: 17. Germline V gives CDR1 SGHTS, CDR2 YDEGEE. The CDR3 nucleotides read TGTGCCAGCACCCCCGGACAGGGGGCCTTACTTGGGTCTGAGCAGTTCTTC. Translation: CASTPGQGALLGSEQFF. The full variable domain, its missing parts supplied by reference TRBV5-8 and TRBJ2-1, is EAGVTQSPTHLIKTRGQQATLRCSPISGHTSVYWYQQALGLGLQFLLWYDEGEERNRGNFPPRFSGRQFPNYSSELNVNALELEDSALYLCASTPGQGALLGSEQFFGPGTRLTVL.

The CDR3 nucleotides are TGTGCCAGCAGCTTAGCCGACAGGGGGCAAGAGACCCAGTACTTC. Translating gives CASSLADRGQETQYF. The chain recombines TRBV11-1 with TRBJ2-5; 9 bases fit TRBD1. V was pared by 0 bases and J by 2 bases, with 1 base of the junction left unmatched. The CDR3 runs 15 residues. From germline, CDR1 is SGHAT and CDR2 FQDESV (reference sequence).

This clone was counted once. V and J are TRBV2 and TRBJ2-7, with 12 bases aligning to TRBD2. V shed 4 bases and J 2 bases; nucleotides not matched to a gene: 9. Germline values: CDR1 SNHLY, CDR2 FYNNEI. The CDR3 extends over 17 amino acids. DNA for the CDR3: TGTGCCAGCAGTGCCCCGACTAGCGGGGGTGAAACCTACGAGCAGTACTTC. Translation: CASSAPTSGGETYEQYF.

V usage is TRBV7-2 and J usage is TRBJ2-7; D is perhaps TRBD1 (5 bases). The CDR3 is made up of 14 amino acids. Trimming took off 5 bases at V and 3 bases at J, with 14 bases between the two ends. Germline V gene sequence: CDR1 SGHTA, CDR2 FQGNSA. This CDR3 reads CASSVDRTRYEQYF. CDR3 DNA: TGTGCCAGCAGCGTCGACAGAACCCGCTACGAGCAGTACTTC.

This clone was detected only once. The J gene is TRBJ2-1, the V gene TRBV5-1, with unresolved D. From germline, CDR1 is SGHRS and CDR2 YFSETQ. There are 14 residues in the CDR3. Deletions cut 4 bases from V and 5 bases from J, with 13 bases between. This CDR3 reads CASSLPERDNEQFF. The CDR3 DNA follows: TGCGCCAGCAGCCTACCGGAAAGGGACAATGAGCAGTTCTTC. The full variable domain, its missing parts supplied by reference TRBV5-1 and TRBJ2-1, is KAGVTQTPRYLIKTRGQQVTLSCSPISGHRSVSWYQQTPGQGLQFLFEYFSETQRNKGNFPGRFSGRQFSNSRSEMNVSTLELGDSALYLCASSLPERDNEQFFGPGTRLTVL.

This chain connects TRBV28 to TRBJ2-2; the match to TRBD2 covers 8 bases. CDR3 length: 18 amino acids. V lost 4 bases, J lost 4 bases, and 14 bases stayed unmatched. Germline lookup yields CDR1 MDHEN and CDR2 SYDVKM. The CDR3: CASSSLRRAGEGTGELFF. CDR3 sequence (DNA): TGTGCCAGCAGTTCCCTGCGAAGAGCGGGGGAGGGCACCGGGGAGCTGTTTTTT. Looking up the rest from reference TRBV28 and TRBJ2-2 gives the full variable domain: DVKVTQSSRYLVKRTGEKVFLECVQDMDHENMFWYRQDPGLGLRLIYFSYDVKMKEKGDIPEGYSVSREKKERFSLILESASTNQTSMYLCASSSLRRAGEGTGELFFGEGSRLTVL.

The chain has TRBV19 and TRBJ1-5; 10 bases line up with TRBD1. V trimming: 4 bases; J trimming: 9 bases; junction bases outside the gene matches: 9. This CDR3 has 15 residues. Germline V gene lookup returns CDR1 LNHDA and CDR2 SQIVND (reference sequence). CDR3 coding DNA: TGTGCCAGTAGTACACTCGACAGGGGGCGAGGGCCCCAGCATTTT. This gives the protein CASSTLDRGRGPQHF.

This clone came up a few times. The chain combines TRBV7-2 with TRBJ2-4; D might be TRBD1 or TRBD2, each matching 6 bases. Per germline, CDR1 SGHTA and CDR2 FQGNSA. The CDR3 runs 16 residues. Trimming stripped 1 base from V and 5 bases from J, with 15 bases between. CDR3 sequence: CASSLVYGGAQNIQYF. CDR3 DNA sequence: TGTGCCAGCAGCTTAGTATACGGGGGCGCTCAAAACATTCAGTACTTC.

The chain employs TRBV28 and TRBJ1-2, with 11 bases aligning to TRBD1. The CDR3 spans 16 residues. Germline-derived CDR1 and CDR2 are MDHEN and SYDVKM. V shed 5 bases, J shed 2 bases, and the junction held 7 bases outside the gene matches. The CDR3 protein is CASSNLGDRGNYGYTF. CDR3 coding DNA: TGTGCCAGCAGTAATCTAGGGGACAGGGGGAACTATGGCTACACCTTC.

The chain couples TRBV7-8 to TRBJ2-7; D could derive from TRBD1 or TRBD2 (5 bases each). The V and J ends lost 5 bases and 4 bases respectively, with 18 bases between them. This CDR3 contains 15 residues. Germline CDR1 and CDR2: SGHVS and FQNEAQ. CDR3 residues: CASSIHPGPSYEQYF. CDR3 nucleotide sequence: TGTGCCAGCAGCATTCACCCGGGACCGTCGTACGAGCAGTACTTC. Combining the CDR3 with reference TRBV7-8 and TRBJ2-7 gives the whole variable domain GAGVSQSPRYKVAKRGQDVALRCDPISGHVSLFWYQQALGQGPEFLTYFQNEAQLDKSGLPSDRFFAERPEGSVSTLKIQRTQQEDSAVYLCASSIHPGPSYEQYFGPGTRLTVT.

This chain links TRBV27 with TRBJ2-7; D is perhaps TRBD1 or TRBD2 (6 bases each). The CDR3 length is 14 residues. Trimming stripped 5 bases from V and 3 bases from J, with 14 bases between. The germline gives CDR1 MNHEY, CDR2 SMNVEV (reference sequence). The CDR3 loop reads CASSLRGTIYEQYF. CDR3 nucleotides: TGTGCCAGCAGTCTTCGGGGGACAATCTACGAGCAGTACTTC.

The J gene is TRBJ1-2, the V gene TRBV19; D is possibly TRBD1 (6 bases). This CDR3 is built from 17 residues. Deletions cut 5 bases from V and 5 bases from J, with 24 bases between. Germline CDR1 LNHDA, CDR2 SQIVND (reference sequence). The CDR3 here is CASSSFSTGDALYGYTF. The CDR3 nucleotides are TGTGCCAGTAGTTCATTCTCGACAGGAGACGCATTATATGGCTACACCTTC.

This clone is a singleton in its sample. The chain employs TRBV30 and TRBJ1-4; 8 bases map to TRBD1. The length of the CDR3 is 15 residues. The ends lost 0 bases at V and 5 bases at J; junction bases unmatched: 5. Germline V gene sequence: CDR1 GTSNPN, CDR2 SVGIG (reference sequence). In DNA, the CDR3 is TGTGCCTGGAGTGTACAGGGACAGGAGAATGAAAAACTGTTTTTT. It codes for CAWSVQGQENEKLFF.